This is a list of T cell receptor beta chains from one sample in a study of blood T cell repertoires in COVID-19. Assay: immunoSEQ multiplex PCR; the TCRdb copy retains only in-frame clones and omits some. The sample shows some 320,000 clones, 85% to 90% of them seen only once. The material sequenced was peripheral blood. All receptors derive from a woman aged 25 to 45 with COVID-19, enrolled during active disease. Each CDR3 is given without its conserved first and last residue. Each record gives: V gene, J gene, D gene, CDR3 protein. A D gene is named only where the DNA matches it firmly.

v_call: TRBV6-1; j_call: TRBJ1-3; d_call: NA; cdr3_aa: ASSEVLAYEGIGNTIY
v_call: TRBV9; j_call: TRBJ1-2; d_call: TRBD1; cdr3_aa: ASSARTGGGYT
v_call: TRBV7-9; j_call: TRBJ2-3; d_call: NA; cdr3_aa: ASSFTQSDTQY
v_call: TRBV29-1; j_call: TRBJ1-2; d_call: NA; cdr3_aa: SVEEVRYGYT
v_call: TRBV2; j_call: TRBJ2-5; d_call: NA; cdr3_aa: ASGQYETQY
v_call: TRBV6-5; j_call: TRBJ1-1; d_call: NA; cdr3_aa: ASSPRRGWTEAF
v_call: TRBV19; j_call: TRBJ2-5; d_call: TRBD2; cdr3_aa: ASSSGLAQETQY
v_call: TRBV5-6; j_call: TRBJ1-2; d_call: NA; cdr3_aa: ASSLEVQARGYT
v_call: TRBV2; j_call: TRBJ2-1; d_call: TRBD2; cdr3_aa: ASSVRRGGEF
v_call: TRBV7-8; j_call: TRBJ1-2; d_call: NA; cdr3_aa: ASSLAPRVDARTYGYT
v_call: TRBV13; j_call: TRBJ2-7; d_call: TRBD2; cdr3_aa: ASSLRLAGGPPYEQY
v_call: TRBV3-1/TRBV3-2; j_call: TRBJ2-7; d_call: NA; cdr3_aa: ASSQVGGGRSSYEQY
v_call: TRBV27; j_call: TRBJ2-5; d_call: NA; cdr3_aa: ASSLRQGGETQY
v_call: TRBV2; j_call: TRBJ2-7; d_call: NA; cdr3_aa: ASNSRGSREQY
v_call: TRBV6-5; j_call: TRBJ1-1; d_call: NA; cdr3_aa: ASRGGPNRFEAF
v_call: TRBV11-2; j_call: TRBJ1-4; d_call: NA; cdr3_aa: ASSLGQGLAGNEKLF
v_call: TRBV12-3/TRBV12-4; j_call: TRBJ1-4; d_call: NA; cdr3_aa: ASGGQINEKLF
v_call: TRBV16; j_call: TRBJ1-2; d_call: NA; cdr3_aa: ASSQSLNYGYT
v_call: TRBV5-4; j_call: TRBJ1-6; d_call: NA; cdr3_aa: ASSFVAEGSPLH
v_call: TRBV5-1; j_call: TRBJ1-6; d_call: NA; cdr3_aa: ASSSVGGPYSYNSPLH
v_call: TRBV4-1; j_call: TRBJ1-5; d_call: NA; cdr3_aa: ASSQGPGQPQH
v_call: TRBV24-1; j_call: TRBJ2-1; d_call: TRBD1; cdr3_aa: ATRQGSEQF
v_call: TRBV7-9; j_call: TRBJ2-3; d_call: NA; cdr3_aa: ASSQSGGSISTDTQY
v_call: TRBV5-4; j_call: TRBJ1-6; d_call: NA; cdr3_aa: ASSLAPGSMRDSPLH
v_call: TRBV3-1/TRBV3-2; j_call: TRBJ2-3; d_call: TRBD2; cdr3_aa: ASVAGELTDTQY
v_call: TRBV27; j_call: TRBJ1-6; d_call: NA; cdr3_aa: ASMRGLGNSPLH
v_call: TRBV4-1; j_call: TRBJ1-6; d_call: NA; cdr3_aa: ASSQDPGVSPLH
v_call: TRBV7-2; j_call: TRBJ1-1; d_call: NA; cdr3_aa: ASSLYFDRNTEAF
v_call: TRBV6-1; j_call: TRBJ2-3; d_call: NA; cdr3_aa: ASSENRDTQY
v_call: TRBV11-2; j_call: TRBJ1-6; d_call: NA; cdr3_aa: ASSLGALYNSPLH
v_call: TRBV4-1; j_call: TRBJ1-1; d_call: NA; cdr3_aa: ASSQVFGAVEAF
v_call: TRBV2; j_call: TRBJ2-3; d_call: NA; cdr3_aa: ASRAGGTDTQY